A selection of T cell receptor beta chains follows, all from one sample in a study of identical twins. TCRdb re-called the 5' RACE reads with MiXCR, one entry per CDR3 protein. The data contain approximately 600,000 distinct CDR3 sequences, just over 7% of them singletons. The same sample was also used in a study of yellow fever vaccine responses in identical twins.

Sequencing used PBMCs. These receptors all come from a woman aged 18-29 years in good health. Each CDR3 is given with its conserved first and last residue. A D gene is named only where the DNA matches it firmly. Clone size appears in some rows only: once, few, many, or a class for an expanded clone.

j_gene: TRBJ2-3; d_gene: .; v_gene: TRBV29-1; abundance: many; CDR3aa: CSVVGVLALEDTQYF; CDR3nt: TGCAGCGTTGTTGGGGTACTAGCATTGGAAGATACGCAGTATTTT
j_gene: TRBJ2-1; d_gene: TRBD2; v_gene: TRBV12-3/TRBV12-4; abundance: few; CDR3aa: CASRRGTTSGEKGLQFF; CDR3nt: TGTGCCAGCAGAAGGGGGACGACTAGCGGGGAAAAGGGGCTGCAGTTCTTC
j_gene: TRBJ1-2; d_gene: .; v_gene: TRBV14; abundance: few; CDR3aa: CASGPPTGLNYGYTF; CDR3nt: TGTGCCAGCGGCCCTCCGACAGGACTTAACTATGGCTACACCTTC
j_gene: TRBJ1-2; d_gene: TRBD1; v_gene: TRBV6-1; abundance: .; CDR3aa: CASSDGQGAVGYTF; CDR3nt: TGTGCCAGCAGTGATGGACAGGGGGCAGTTGGCTACACCTTC
j_gene: TRBJ2-3; d_gene: TRBD1; v_gene: TRBV28; abundance: .; CDR3aa: CASSPLTGVFVDTQYF; CDR3nt: TGTGCCAGCAGTCCTTTGACAGGGGTGTTCGTAGATACGCAGTATTTT
j_gene: TRBJ1-1; d_gene: .; v_gene: TRBV12-3/TRBV12-4; abundance: many; CDR3aa: CASSLAGGTEAFF; CDR3nt: TGTGCCAGCAGTTTAGCGGGGGGCACTGAAGCTTTCTTT
j_gene: TRBJ2-5; d_gene: .; v_gene: TRBV7-8; abundance: few; CDR3aa: CASSGRPGTAGETQYF; CDR3nt: TGTGCCAGCAGCGGCCGTCCCGGGACTGCCGGGGAGACCCAGTACTTC
j_gene: TRBJ2-2; d_gene: .; v_gene: TRBV7-6; abundance: many; CDR3aa: CASSSARGYNTNTGELFF; CDR3nt: TGTGCCAGCAGCTCCGCCAGGGGTTATAATACGAACACCGGGGAGCTGTTTTTT
j_gene: TRBJ2-5; d_gene: TRBD2; v_gene: TRBV20-1; abundance: many; CDR3aa: CSARSGEWREFSETQYF; CDR3nt: TGCAGTGCCAGGTCCGGAGAATGGCGGGAGTTTTCAGAGACCCAGTACTTC
j_gene: TRBJ2-3; d_gene: TRBD1; v_gene: TRBV12-3/TRBV12-4; abundance: many; CDR3aa: CASSGTGLTDTQYF; CDR3nt: TGTGCCAGCAGCGGGACAGGGCTCACAGATACGCAGTATTTT
j_gene: TRBJ2-3; d_gene: TRBD1; v_gene: TRBV6-1; abundance: few; CDR3aa: CASSEYPQGAPDTQYF; CDR3nt: TGTGCCAGCAGTGAATATCCCCAGGGGGCCCCAGATACGCAGTATTTT
j_gene: TRBJ2-7; d_gene: .; v_gene: TRBV7-2; abundance: few; CDR3aa: CASGSWSYEQYF; CDR3nt: TGTGCCAGCGGGAGTTGGTCCTACGAGCAGTACTTC
j_gene: TRBJ2-3; d_gene: TRBD1; v_gene: TRBV15; abundance: .; CDR3aa: CATSKRQGGGTDTQYF; CDR3nt: TGTGCCACCAGCAAACGACAGGGGGGAGGGACAGATACGCAGTATTTT
j_gene: TRBJ1-5; d_gene: .; v_gene: TRBV12-3/TRBV12-4; abundance: many; CDR3aa: CASSFRSVSNQPQHF; CDR3nt: TGTGCCAGCAGTTTCAGGTCTGTCAGCAATCAGCCCCAGCATTTT
j_gene: TRBJ2-1; d_gene: .; v_gene: TRBV20-1; abundance: few; CDR3aa: CSARNIASASYNEQFF; CDR3nt: TGCAGTGCTAGGAATATAGCTAGCGCCTCCTACAATGAGCAGTTCTTC
j_gene: TRBJ2-1; d_gene: .; v_gene: TRBV7-2; abundance: .; CDR3aa: CASSSELNFHNEQFF; CDR3nt: TGTGCCAGCAGCTCAGAGTTAAATTTTCACAATGAGCAGTTCTTC
j_gene: TRBJ1-1; d_gene: .; v_gene: TRBV5-1; abundance: .; CDR3aa: CASSQGIDTEAFF; CDR3nt: TGCGCCAGCAGCCAAGGGATTGACACTGAAGCTTTCTTT
j_gene: TRBJ2-7; d_gene: TRBD2; v_gene: TRBV10-3; abundance: many; CDR3aa: CAIRLTSGEYEQYF; CDR3nt: TGTGCCATCAGACTGACTAGCGGGGAGTACGAGCAGTACTTC
j_gene: TRBJ2-1; d_gene: TRBD2; v_gene: TRBV20-1; abundance: many; CDR3aa: CSASSVLAGGSYNEQFF; CDR3nt: TGCAGTGCTAGTTCCGTCTTAGCGGGAGGGTCCTACAATGAGCAGTTCTTC
j_gene: TRBJ2-1; d_gene: TRBD2; v_gene: TRBV7-6; abundance: once; CDR3aa: CASSILGGGNEQFF; CDR3nt: TGTGCCAGCAGCATACTCGGCGGGGGCAATGAGCAGTTCTTC